The clone carrying this T cell receptor beta chain was detected only a few times. This entry belongs to a study of blood T cell repertoires in COVID-19. Original analysis: Amplification of reference gene primers was used by the study to estimate nucleated cell counts. Data came from immunoSEQ multiplex PCR; TCRdb stores just in-frame clones and leaves some out. The DNA gave D and trimming, while V, J and clone size come from that table. Here the sample spans 200,000 to 250,000 clones, approximately 82% being singletons. The J segment lost 1 base and the V segment lost 5 bases, leaving 5 bases of the junction unmatched. The germline V gene has CDR1 SEHNR and CDR2 FQNEAQ (reference sequence). This CDR3 contains 16 residues.

The chain carries TRBV7-9 and TRBJ2-1; TRBD1 agrees at 10 bases. Sample: peripheral blood. The clonotype was recovered from a man between 50 and 59 years old with active or convalescent COVID-19. The CDR3 DNA is TGTGCCAGCAGCCGCATGGGACAGGGGTCCTACAATGAGCAGTTCTTC. Translated: CASSRMGQGSYNEQFF. Filled out from reference TRBV7-9 and TRBJ2-1, the complete variable domain reads DTGVSQNPRHKITKRGQNVTFRCDPISEHNRLYWYRQTLGQGPEFLTYFQNEAQLEKSRLLSDRFSAERPKGSFSTLEIQRTEQGDSAMYLCASSRMGQGSYNEQFFGPGTRLTVL.